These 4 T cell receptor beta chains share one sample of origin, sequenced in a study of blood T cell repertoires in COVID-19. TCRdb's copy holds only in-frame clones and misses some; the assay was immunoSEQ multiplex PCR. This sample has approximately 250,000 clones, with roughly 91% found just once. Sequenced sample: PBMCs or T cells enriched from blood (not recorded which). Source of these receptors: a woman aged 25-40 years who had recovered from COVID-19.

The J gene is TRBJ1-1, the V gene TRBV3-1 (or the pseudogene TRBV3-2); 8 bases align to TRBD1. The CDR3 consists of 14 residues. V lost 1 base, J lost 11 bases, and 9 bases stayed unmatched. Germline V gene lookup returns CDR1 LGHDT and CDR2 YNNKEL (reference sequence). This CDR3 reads CASSQGTGFSAAFF. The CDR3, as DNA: TGTGCCAGCAGCCAAGGGACAGGGTTTTCGGCCGCTTTCTTT.

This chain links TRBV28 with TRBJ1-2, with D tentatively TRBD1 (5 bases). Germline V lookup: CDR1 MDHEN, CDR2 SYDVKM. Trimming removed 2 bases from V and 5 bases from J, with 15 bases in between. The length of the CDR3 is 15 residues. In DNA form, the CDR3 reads TGTGCCAGCAGTTTAGGCTCCAGGGTAGGATATGGCTACACCTTC. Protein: CASSLGSRVGYGYTF.

CDR3 amino acids: CASSDRDGEKLFF. CDR3 nucleotide sequence: TGTGCCAGCTCTGACAGGGATGGTGAAAAACTGTTTTTT. The chain is built from TRBV18 and TRBJ1-4; 7 bases line up with TRBD1. This CDR3 has 13 residues. CDR1 KGHSH and CDR2 LQKENI come from the germline V gene. The trim removed 6 bases at V and 7 bases at J, leaving 5 bases unmatched.

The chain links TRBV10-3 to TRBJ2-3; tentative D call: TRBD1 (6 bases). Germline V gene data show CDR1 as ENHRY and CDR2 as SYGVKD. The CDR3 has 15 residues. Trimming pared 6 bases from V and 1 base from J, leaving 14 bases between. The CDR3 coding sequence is TGTGCCATCAGGAGGGGGAGTCGAGGCACAGATACGCAGTATTTT. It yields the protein CAIRRGSRGTDTQYF.